This TCR beta chain was sequenced for a study of T cell repertoires in cytomegalovirus infection. Study-level background: CMV epitopes used comprised recently identified HLA-C-restricted ones and well-studied HLA-B-restricted ones. CMV infection together with matching HLA type was indicated by public TCR beta signatures.

For this clonotype: No antigen is known for it.

TCRdb reprocessed the reads via MiXCR and lists one record per CDR3 protein. The table records 250,000 to 300,000 distinct CDR3 sequences, 20% to 25% of them present only once. Specimen: cultured PBMCs, collected from culture after CMV antigen stimulation. This TCR came from a human donor in good health (CMV status not recorded). Some clones in this sample may be carry-over from other donors' samples.

The CDR3 DNA follows: TGTGCCAGCAGTCACGGGCCGACCTACGAGCAGTACGTC. It specifies CASSHGPTYEQYV. The J gene is TRBJ2-7, the V gene TRBV6-2 or TRBV6-3, with no clear D. Trimming took 5 bases from V and 2 from J, leaving 10 bases between them. The CDR3 covers 13 residues. In germline, CDR1 is MNHEY, CDR2 SVGEGT.